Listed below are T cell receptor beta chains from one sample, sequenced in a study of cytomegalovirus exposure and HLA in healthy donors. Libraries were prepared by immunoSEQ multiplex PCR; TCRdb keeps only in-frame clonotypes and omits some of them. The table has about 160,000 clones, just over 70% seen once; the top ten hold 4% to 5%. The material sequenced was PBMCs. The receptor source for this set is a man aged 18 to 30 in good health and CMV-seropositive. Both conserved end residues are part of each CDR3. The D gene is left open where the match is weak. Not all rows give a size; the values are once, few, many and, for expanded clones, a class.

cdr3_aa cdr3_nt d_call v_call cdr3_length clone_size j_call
CASSQGREATDTQYF TGCGCCAGCAGCCAGGGGCGGGAGGCTACAGATACGCAGTATTTT TRBD2 TRBV4-1 15 NA TRBJ2-3
CSARDLGVLSF TGCAGTGCTAGAGATTTAGGGGTCCTCTCCTTC NA TRBV20-1 11 NA TRBJ1-2
CALFGGTEAFF TGTGCCTTGTTTGGAGGGACTGAAGCTTTCTTT NA TRBV2 11 NA TRBJ1-1
CASTVQGEGEAFF TGTGCCAGCACCGTACAGGGGGAGGGTGAAGCTTTCTTT NA TRBV21-1 13 NA TRBJ1-1
CASSQGLASYNEQFF TGCGCCAGCAGCCAAGGACTAGCGAGCTACAATGAGCAGTTCTTC TRBD2 TRBV5-1 15 few TRBJ2-1
CASSYGQIAMEGYTF TGTGCCAGCAGTTACGGACAGATTGCTATGGAGGGCTACACCTTC NA TRBV6-5 15 once TRBJ1-2
CSAGQGARNTEAFF TGCAGTGCCGGACAGGGCGCGAGGAACACTGAAGCTTTCTTT TRBD1 TRBV29-1 14 NA TRBJ1-1
CASSKGEQGDNEQFF TGTGCCAGCAGCAAAGGGGAACAGGGAGACAATGAGCAGTTCTTC NA TRBV21-1 15 NA TRBJ2-1
CASSLSGDRNYGYTF TGTGCCAGCAGTTTAAGTGGGGACAGGAACTATGGCTACACCTTC TRBD1 TRBV27 15 few TRBJ1-2
CASSADSSGEGTGELFF TGTGCCAGCAGCGCCGATTCTAGCGGGGAAGGCACCGGGGAGCTGTTTTTT TRBD2 TRBV7-3 17 NA TRBJ2-2
CASSSRTGNEKLFF TGCGCCAGCAGTTCTCGGACTGGGAATGAAAAACTGTTTTTT NA TRBV5-1 14 NA TRBJ1-4
CASSPGLGGYTF TGTGCCAGCAGCCCAGGGCTGGGTGGCTACACCTTC NA TRBV14 12 NA TRBJ1-2
CASSDRGRQETQYF TGTGCCAGCAGTGACAGGGGGCGACAAGAGACCCAGTACTTC TRBD1 TRBV6-1 14 NA TRBJ2-5
CASSEAHGSVGTDTQYF TGTGCCAGCAGTGAAGCACACGGGAGTGTGGGTACAGATACGCAGTATTTT NA TRBV6-1 17 NA TRBJ2-3
CASTYTGQGGQPQHF TGTGCCAGTACCTACACGGGACAGGGAGGACAGCCCCAGCATTTT TRBD1 TRBV19 15 NA TRBJ1-5
CASSLLWGFLGSTDTQYF TGTGCCAGCAGCCTCCTTTGGGGCTTTCTGGGGAGCACAGATACGCAGTATTTT NA TRBV7-8 18 few TRBJ2-3
CASSQPDRLNTEAFF TGCGCCAGCAGCCAGCCGGACAGGCTGAACACTGAAGCTTTCTTT TRBD1 TRBV4-1 15 few TRBJ1-1
CASTGTGNTGELFF TGTGCCAGCACGGGGACAGGGAACACCGGGGAGCTGTTTTTT TRBD1 TRBV6-6 14 few TRBJ2-2
CASSPPGWVENTEAFF TGTGCCAGCAGCCCCCCGGGATGGGTCGAGAACACTGAAGCTTTCTTT NA TRBV7-9 16 NA TRBJ1-1
CASGAGVGANVLTF TGTGCTAGTGGTGCAGGGGTCGGGGCCAACGTCCTGACTTTC NA TRBV12-5 14 NA TRBJ2-6
CASSQDRRVNTEAFF TGTGCCAGCAGCCAAGATAGGAGGGTGAACACTGAAGCTTTCTTT NA TRBV4-2 15 NA TRBJ1-1
CASSEAPLLKEAGGETQYF TGTGCCAGCAGTGAAGCGCCTTTGTTGAAAGAAGCGGGCGGCGAGACCCAGTACTTC NA TRBV6-1 19 NA TRBJ2-5
CASSVGTARNEKLFF TGTGCCAGCAGCGTTGGGACAGCGAGAAATGAAAAACTGTTTTTT TRBD1 TRBV9 15 NA TRBJ1-4
CATDGDRVRQPQHF TGTGCCACGGATGGGGACAGGGTGAGACAGCCCCAGCATTTT TRBD1 TRBV6-1 14 NA TRBJ1-5
CASRNSVRPYGYTF TGTGCCAGCAGGAATTCAGTACGCCCCTATGGCTACACCTTC NA TRBV11-1 14 NA TRBJ1-2
CASSVQGGDEQFF TGTGCCAGCAGCGTACAGGGCGGTGATGAGCAGTTCTTC NA TRBV9 13 NA TRBJ2-1
CASSVGAPEETQYF TGTGCCAGCAGCGTAGGGGCACCCGAAGAGACCCAGTACTTC NA TRBV9 14 once TRBJ2-5
CASSYHDREGEAFF TGTGCCAGCAGTTACCACGACAGGGAAGGTGAAGCTTTCTTT TRBD1 TRBV6-6 14 NA TRBJ1-1
CASLGQLYNEQFF TGTGCCAGCTTGGGACAGCTCTACAATGAGCAGTTCTTC TRBD1 TRBV6-1 13 NA TRBJ2-1
CASSPVSTGVRTDTQYF TGTGCCAGCTCACCGGTCTCGACAGGAGTTCGCACAGATACGCAGTATTTT NA TRBV18 17 NA TRBJ2-3
CASSSWEKNTGELFF TGTGCCAGCAGCTCATGGGAGAAGAACACCGGGGAGCTGTTTTTT NA TRBV7-3 15 NA TRBJ2-2
CASSLLKFREGGYTF TGTGCCAGCAGCTTGTTAAAGTTCAGGGAGGGGGGCTACACCTTC NA TRBV5-6 15 NA TRBJ1-2
CASRQTGIGNIQYF TGTGCCAGCAGGCAGACAGGCATCGGAAACATTCAGTACTTC NA TRBV6-5 14 NA TRBJ2-4
CASSKAGQGASGGELFF TGCGCCAGCAGCAAGGCGGGACAGGGGGCTAGTGGCGGGGAGCTGTTTTTT TRBD1 TRBV10-1 17 NA TRBJ2-2
CARDSAKKSGNTIYF TGTGCTAGGGACAGCGCTAAAAAGTCTGGAAACACCATATATTTT NA TRBV12-5 15 once TRBJ1-3
CASSLVVGRDNSYNSPLHF TGTGCCAGCAGCTTAGTAGTTGGCCGGGACAACTCCTATAATTCACCCCTCCACTTT NA TRBV7-9 19 few TRBJ1-6